The text below deals with one TCR beta chain. The antigen this receptor binds is unknown. No per-base quality is available; no much larger clone lies one base away. Using the deep immunoSEQ assay, multiplex PCR amplified TCR CDR3 regions from genomic DNA. Genomic DNA extracted from each cell subset was distributed evenly over all wells of several immunoSEQ 96-well plates, and each plate served as one replicate. For sorted subsets, each replicate PCR was loaded with roughly 200 ng genomic DNA, equivalent to approximately 33,000 T cell genomes. Purified libraries were measured with a Qubit 3.0 fluorometer, size-checked on a Bioanalyzer 2100, and measured again with the KAPA Library Quantification kit. Each immunoSEQ 96-well plate was sequenced on its own single-read 150-cycle Illumina NextSeq 550 flow cell. As for the original processing: Because the immunoSEQ output included only junctional sequences and no quality scores, the filtering could not be the same as the filtering used for full-length reads. Sequences were annotated with PyIR, a Python wrapper for IgBLAST v1.9, using IMGT germline references to assign V/J genes and CDR3. Reads were filtered out if the reads had weak V/J assignments (E-value above 1e-6), no CDR3, stop codons, out-of-frame junctions, or ambiguous translated residues. V3J clonotypes were defined as sequences sharing an identical inferred V gene, J gene, and CDR3 amino acid sequence. To compute the percentage overlap between repertoires, the number of shared unique clonotypes was divided by the size of the smaller repertoire. Repertoire richness was assessed with RTK rarefaction, the Chao1 estimator, and Recon v2.1 estimates of unobserved clonotypes. For all TCRbeta clonotypes obtained by the gDNA method from a handful of donors, generation probabilities were computed with OLGA. As stored in TCRdb, this immuneACCESS dataset retains in-frame rearrangements with V and J assigned. A fraction of the clones does not appear; measured against another copy, unresolved V genes explain less than half of the discrepancy, and the remainder lacks a known reason. The V and J calls and clone size come from that table; D and trimming were worked out from the DNA. The sample table records around 2.1 million clones; 90% to 95% of these occur just once. The ten largest make up 1.7% of the sample.

This record belongs to a study of shared clonotypes between healthy human individuals (TCRdb year 2020). At the level of the whole study: The cohort comprised a couple of women and three men aged 18 to 49 years. Each donor's leukapheresis produced roughly between about 0.85 and 10 billion PBMCs. For each donor, three plates each were used for CD4 naive and CD4 memory, two plates were used for CD8 naive, and one plate was used for CD8 memory. To increase sequencing depth and limit assay-specific biases, TCR repertoire library preparation and sequencing were carried out by different laboratories using diverse techniques. Blood TCR repertoires of a handful of healthy adults were deeply sequenced to estimate repertoire size and the extent of clonotype sharing between individuals. General findings and caveats noted by the study authors: Sharing across four donors was observed for around 4.8% of naive CD4, around 3.5% of naive CD8, 2% to 2.5% of memory CD4, and roughly 0.4% of memory CD8 clonotypes. The small number of donors limited the genetic and exposure-history diversity represented. Higher generation probabilities were observed for clonotypes shared by all four sorted-subset donors than for non-shared clonotypes. Incomplete sequencing was indicated by rarefaction of sorted-subset datasets, despite the large sequencing depth. Pairwise subsampling indicated that sequencing depth was expected to affect the degree of clonotype sharing among donors. Sampling was restricted to blood, and TCR repertoires in tissue are likely to differ from TCR repertoires in blood. Naive subsets generally had larger estimated clonotype richness than memory subsets.

Via the germline V gene (reference sequence), CDR1 is SGHNT and CDR2 YYREEE. From its cysteine to its phenylalanine, the CDR3 spans 13 amino acids. Here the CDR3 DNA is all that survives: 39 bases in frame from base 1. Compared with germline, V lacks 4 bases and J lacks 7 bases; bases without a gene match: 7. CD8 naive samples were CD45RO-negative cells positively selected for CCR7, giving a CD45RA+CCR7+ population that excluded TemRA cells. Healthy HIV-negative adults with no recently reported acute infections or vaccinations were included as donors. All donors were Caucasian adults living in Nashville, Tennessee, USA. Blood was obtained by leukapheresis, after which PBMCs were separated by Ficoll-Histopaque density gradient centrifugation and cryopreserved in liquid nitrogen vapor phase. Analytical flow cytometry was used to check the purity and quantity of every magnetically sorted T cell population. Genomic DNA was isolated from each sorted fraction and quantified by UV absorbance on a Nanodrop 2000c.

The rearrangement combines TRBV5-4 with TRBJ2-7, and TRBD1 matches 8 of the central bases. The TCR was taken from a man between 18 and 29 years old in good health. Some clones in this sample may be carry-over from other donors' samples. What was sequenced was naive CD8+ T cells from PBMCs. Taken with the paper, the label for cell subset or site translates to: CD45RA+CCR7+. The base sequence is TGTGCCAGCAGCCAGGACAGGGTGGTTGAGCAGTACTTC. Translated, it gives CASSQDRVVEQYF.